This TCR beta chain was profiled in a study of breast tumors, draining lymph nodes, adjacent tissues. V was cut by 5 bases and J by 5 bases, with 26 bases left in between. This CDR3 is built from 18 residues. CDR1 and CDR2 from the germline V gene are MNHEY and SMNVEV (reference sequence). The lymph nodes were axillary draining lymph nodes from breast cancer patients. TCRdb re-analysed the multiplex PCR reads in MiXCR, keeping a single row per CDR3 protein. The data hold approximately 170,000 distinct CDR3 sequences, with about 33% observed a single time. This sequence originates from a female donor with breast cancer. Some clones in this sample may be carry-over from other donors' samples. What was sequenced was axillary lymph node tissue. The chain is built from TRBV27 and TRBJ2-3, with D perhaps matching TRBD2 (6 bases). The CDR3 loop is CASSQRGLPGPGKDTQYF. The DNA of the CDR3 is TGTGCCAGCAGTCAGCGTGGACTACCGGGACCAGGGAAAGATACGCAGTATTTT.